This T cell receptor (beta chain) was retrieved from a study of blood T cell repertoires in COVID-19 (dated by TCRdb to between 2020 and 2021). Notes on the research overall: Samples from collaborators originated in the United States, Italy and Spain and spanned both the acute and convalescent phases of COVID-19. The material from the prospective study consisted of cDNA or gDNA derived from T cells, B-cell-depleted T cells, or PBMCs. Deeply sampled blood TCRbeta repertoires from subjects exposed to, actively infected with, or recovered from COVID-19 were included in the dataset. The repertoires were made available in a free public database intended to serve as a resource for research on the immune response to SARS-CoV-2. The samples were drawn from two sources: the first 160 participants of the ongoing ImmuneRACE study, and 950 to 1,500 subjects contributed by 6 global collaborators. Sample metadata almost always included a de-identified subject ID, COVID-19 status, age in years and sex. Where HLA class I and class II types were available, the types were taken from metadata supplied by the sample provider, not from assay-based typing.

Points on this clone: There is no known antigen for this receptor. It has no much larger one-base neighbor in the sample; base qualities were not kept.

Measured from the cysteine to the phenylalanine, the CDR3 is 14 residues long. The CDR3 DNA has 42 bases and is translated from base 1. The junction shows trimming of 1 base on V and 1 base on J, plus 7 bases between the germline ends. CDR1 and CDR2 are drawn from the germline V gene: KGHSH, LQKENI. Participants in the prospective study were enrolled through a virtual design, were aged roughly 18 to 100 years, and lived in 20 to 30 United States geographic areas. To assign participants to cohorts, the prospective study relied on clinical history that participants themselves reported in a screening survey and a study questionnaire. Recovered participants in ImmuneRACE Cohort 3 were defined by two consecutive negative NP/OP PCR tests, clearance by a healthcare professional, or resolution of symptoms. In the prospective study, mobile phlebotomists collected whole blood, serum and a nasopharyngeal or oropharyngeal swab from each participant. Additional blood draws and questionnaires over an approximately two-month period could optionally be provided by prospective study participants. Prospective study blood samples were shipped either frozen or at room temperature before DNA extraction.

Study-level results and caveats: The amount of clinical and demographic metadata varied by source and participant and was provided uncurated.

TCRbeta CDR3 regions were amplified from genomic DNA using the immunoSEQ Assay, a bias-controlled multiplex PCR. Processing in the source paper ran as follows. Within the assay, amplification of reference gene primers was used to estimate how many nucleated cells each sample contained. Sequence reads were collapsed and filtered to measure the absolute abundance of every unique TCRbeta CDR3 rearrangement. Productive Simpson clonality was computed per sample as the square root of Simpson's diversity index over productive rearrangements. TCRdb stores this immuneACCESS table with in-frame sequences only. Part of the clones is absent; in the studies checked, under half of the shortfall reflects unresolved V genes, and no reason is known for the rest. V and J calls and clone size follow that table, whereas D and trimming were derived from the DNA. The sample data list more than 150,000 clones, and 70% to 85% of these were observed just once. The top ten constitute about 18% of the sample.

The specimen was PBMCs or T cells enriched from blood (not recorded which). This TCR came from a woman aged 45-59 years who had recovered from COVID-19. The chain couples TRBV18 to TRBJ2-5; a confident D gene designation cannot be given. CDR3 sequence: CASSPLYSQETQYF. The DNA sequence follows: TGTGCCAGCTCACCACTCTACAGCCAAGAGACCCAGTACTTC.